This T cell receptor beta chain was identified in a study of blood T cell repertoires in COVID-19. Overall study context: T cells, B-cell-depleted T cells, or PBMCs supplied cDNA or gDNA.

The authors' processing: Amplification of reference gene primers provided the estimated nucleated cell counts. TCRdb's copy holds only in-frame clones and misses some; the assay was immunoSEQ multiplex PCR. The V and J calls and clone size were taken over from that table, and D and trimming were inferred from the DNA. Here the sample spans around 300,000 clones, around 86% being singletons. Comments on this clone: One end of the junction fails to match germline, which may point to a read error.

Assignments of participants to cohorts depended upon their own reported clinical history. Germline CDR1 is DFQATT and CDR2 is SNEGSKA (reference sequence). The CDR3 contains 12 residues. Sequenced: PBMCs or T cells enriched from blood (not recorded which). V is TRBV20-1 and J is TRBJ1-2; no clear D. The sequence was collected from a middle-aged woman who had recovered from COVID-19. The CDR3 DNA sequence: TGCAGTGCTAGTGCTGAGGGCCAGTTCCCGCGCTTC. It encodes CSASAEGQFPRF.